These T cell receptor beta chains were read from a single sample in a study of breast tumors, draining lymph nodes, adjacent tissues. TCRdb itself ran the multiplex PCR reads through MiXCR, one entry per CDR3 protein. The sample has about 80,000 distinct CDR3 sequences, 15% to 20% seen once. The sample consisted of axillary lymph node tissue. The origin of the receptors is a female donor with breast cancer. Some clones in this sample may be carry-over from other donors' samples. Each CDR3 is given with its conserved first and last residue. The D gene is left open where the match is weak. Clone size is not always given. Where it is, it says once, few, many or a class for expanded clones.

v_gene	d_gene	j_gene	abundance	CDR3aa	CDR3nt
TRBV27	.	TRBJ1-5	.	CASSSFTSGKRGNQPQHF	TGTGCCAGCAGTTCCTTCACGTCGGGGAAAAGGGGCAATCAGCCCCAGCATTTT
TRBV20-1	TRBD1	TRBJ2-7	many	CSARGGLTGGSEQYF	TGCAGTGCTAGAGGGGGCTTGACAGGGGGGTCTGAGCAGTACTTC
TRBV5-6	TRBD2	TRBJ2-3	few	CASSWRAPSGASTDTQYF	TGTGCCAGCAGCTGGCGAGCCCCTAGCGGGGCTAGCACAGATACGCAGTATTTT
TRBV24-1	TRBD2	TRBJ2-6	few	CATSAGGAFSGANVLTF	TGTGCCACCAGTGCGGGAGGGGCGTTCTCTGGGGCCAACGTCCTGACTTTC
TRBV5-4	.	TRBJ2-5	few	CASSLSSLQETQYF	TGTGCCAGCAGCTTGTCCTCCCTCCAAGAGACCCAGTACTTC
TRBV20-1	TRBD2	TRBJ2-7	many	CSASSGRRYEQYF	TGCAGTGCATCTAGCGGGAGAAGGTACGAGCAGTACTTC
TRBV5-1	.	TRBJ1-2	many	CASSSTASNYGYTF	TGCGCCAGCAGCTCGACAGCCTCTAACTATGGCTACACCTTC
TRBV5-8	.	TRBJ1-2	many	CASSYGGTANYGYTF	TGTGCCAGCAGCTATGGGGGCACCGCTAACTATGGCTACACCTTC
TRBV28	.	TRBJ1-2	many	CASISDYGYTF	TGTGCCAGCATCTCCGACTATGGCTACACCTTC
TRBV6-2/TRBV6-3	TRBD2	TRBJ2-4	.	CASSPGLAGLRNIQYF	TGTGCCAGCAGTCCCGGACTAGCGGGATTGAGAAACATTCAGTACTTC
TRBV2	TRBD1	TRBJ2-5	many	CASSPDRGPETQYF	TGTGCCAGCAGCCCCGACAGGGGGCCCGAGACCCAGTACTTC
TRBV2	.	TRBJ2-3	many	CASSRDPITQYF	TGTGCCAGCAGCAGGGACCCCATTACGCAGTATTTT
TRBV24-1	TRBD2	TRBJ2-1	many	CATSDAGTSDYNEQFF	TGTGCCACCAGTGATGCTGGGACTAGCGATTACAATGAGCAGTTCTTC
TRBV5-1	.	TRBJ1-4	many	CASSYTGRGEKLFF	TGCGCCAGCAGCTACACAGGGAGAGGCGAAAAACTGTTTTTT
TRBV20-1	.	TRBJ1-6	many	CSAGDGGNSPLHF	TGCAGTGCTGGGGACGGAGGGAATTCACCCCTCCACTTT
TRBV27	TRBD1	TRBJ1-2	few	CASSLGTGGGYGYTF	TGTGCCAGCAGTCTCGGGACAGGGGGAGGCTATGGCTACACCTTC
TRBV7-2	.	TRBJ1-2	many	CASSNGRYDYGYTF	TGTGCCAGCAGCAACGGCCGCTATGACTATGGCTACACCTTC
TRBV6-5	TRBD1	TRBJ1-1	.	CASTPTGEPNTEAFF	TGTGCCAGCACCCCGACAGGGGAACCCAACACTGAAGCTTTCTTT
TRBV11-3	TRBD1	TRBJ2-5	many	CASSLRLTGREETQYF	TGTGCCAGCAGCTTACGCTTGACAGGGCGAGAGGAGACCCAGTACTTC
TRBV30	.	TRBJ2-1	few	CAWKLGLYNEQFF	TGTGCCTGGAAACTGGGACTCTACAATGAGCAGTTCTTC
TRBV30	.	TRBJ2-1	few	CATRSSYEQFF	TGTGCCACGAGGAGTTCATATGAGCAGTTCTTC
TRBV2	.	TRBJ2-7	many	CASSVHSYEQYF	TGTGCCAGCAGTGTACACTCCTACGAGCAGTACTTC
TRBV6-2/TRBV6-3	.	TRBJ2-1	many	CASKSGPEQFF	TGTGCCAGCAAGTCGGGACCCGAGCAGTTCTTC
TRBV2	.	TRBJ2-3	many	CASKGLPTDTQYF	TGTGCCAGCAAAGGCCTTCCCACAGATACGCAGTATTTT
TRBV12-3/TRBV12-4	.	TRBJ2-1	many	CASSLESGIYNEQFF	TGTGCCAGCAGTTTAGAGAGCGGTATCTACAATGAGCAGTTCTTC
TRBV19	TRBD1	TRBJ2-5	many	CASSRTGQQETQYF	TGTGCCAGTAGTCGGACAGGCCAACAAGAGACCCAGTACTTC
TRBV28	TRBD1	TRBJ1-2	.	CAHGTGGPNGYGYTF	TGTGCTCACGGGACAGGGGGACCGAATGGCTATGGCTACACCTTC
TRBV15	TRBD1	TRBJ1-2	many	CATSRGAPRGLGGYTF	TGTGCCACCAGCAGAGGGGCGCCCAGGGGGCTAGGCGGCTACACCTTC
TRBV7-9	.	TRBJ2-1	many	CASSPRQERSYNEQFF	TGTGCCAGCAGCCCTCGACAGGAAAGATCCTACAATGAGCAGTTCTTC
TRBV5-8	TRBD1	TRBJ1-2	many	CASIRTGGDYGYTF	TGTGCCAGCATACGGACAGGGGGCGACTATGGCTACACCTTC
TRBV19	TRBD1	TRBJ2-1	many	CASSKTGTGGANEQFF	TGTGCCAGTAGTAAGACCGGGACAGGGGGCGCGAATGAGCAGTTCTTC
TRBV20-1	.	TRBJ1-1	.	CSARAVPNTEAFF	TGCAGTGCTAGAGCCGTCCCTAACACTGAAGCTTTCTTT
TRBV7-8	.	TRBJ1-3	many	CASSLDRGNTIYF	TGTGCCAGCAGCTTAGACAGGGGAAACACCATATATTTT
TRBV7-8	TRBD2	TRBJ2-1	.	CASSFGISGASYNEQFF	TGTGCCAGCAGCTTTGGGATTAGCGGGGCCTCCTACAATGAGCAGTTCTTC
TRBV5-1	.	TRBJ2-5	many	CASSLQYQETQYF	TGCGCCAGCAGCTTGCAGTACCAAGAGACCCAGTACTTC
TRBV27	TRBD2	TRBJ2-3	.	CASSLLRGSGGKVDTQYF	TGTGCCAGCAGTTTACTGAGGGGGTCGGGAGGGAAAGTAGATACGCAGTATTTT
TRBV20-1	TRBD2	TRBJ2-5	many	CSARGLAGQETQYF	TGCAGTGCTAGAGGGCTAGCGGGACAAGAGACCCAGTACTTC